The clone carrying this T cell receptor (beta chain) came up a few times. TCRdb re-analysed the 5' RACE reads in MiXCR, keeping a single row per CDR3 protein. Among 470,000 or so distinct CDR3 sequences listed, around a sixth were seen once. This sample stems from a study of T-cell memory formation after mild COVID-19. The CDR3 runs to 13 residues. Trimming left V 7 bases short and J 7 bases short, with 16 bases between. In germline, CDR1 is SGHTA, CDR2 FQGNSA. The rearrangement joins TRBV7-2 to TRBJ1-2; D uncertain. Sequences were obtained from PBMCs or a T cell subset sorted from them (not recorded which). The TCR comes from an adult woman who had mild COVID-19 (a few samples of this study predate the infection). Cell type and time point are not known. CDR3 DNA: TGTGCCAGCACCTATTCGGGGTACGGTGGCTACACCTTC. Protein: CASTYSGYGGYTF.